This paragraph reports one TCR beta chain. The antigen is not known. The record originates from a study of T cell clones after liver transplantation. Study context: A pre-transplant mixed lymphocyte reaction with TCRbeta sequencing defined graft-donor-reactive clones followed in post-transplant blood.

Method: immunoSEQ multiplex PCR; TCRdb's copy keeps in-frame clones and lacks some. The table has roughly 57,000 clones, 65% to 75% seen once. Overall study results and limits: Conclusions were preliminary, with small, heterogeneous patient groups.

Unstimulated PBMCs were sorted into CD3+CD4+ and CD3+CD8+ populations. The germline V gene encodes CDR1 ENHRY and CDR2 SYGVKD. The CDR3 totals 14 residues. V was trimmed by 1 base and J by 7 bases, leaving 8 bases between them. J is TRBJ1-6 and V is TRBV10-3, with unresolved D. The specimen comprised CD4+ T cells from blood, sampled before liver transplant. The origin of this receptor is a human donor who received a liver transplant. The DNA for the CDR3 is TGTGCCATCAGTGAGTACGAGAGGAATTCACCCCTCCACTTT. Its protein product is CAISEYERNSPLHF.